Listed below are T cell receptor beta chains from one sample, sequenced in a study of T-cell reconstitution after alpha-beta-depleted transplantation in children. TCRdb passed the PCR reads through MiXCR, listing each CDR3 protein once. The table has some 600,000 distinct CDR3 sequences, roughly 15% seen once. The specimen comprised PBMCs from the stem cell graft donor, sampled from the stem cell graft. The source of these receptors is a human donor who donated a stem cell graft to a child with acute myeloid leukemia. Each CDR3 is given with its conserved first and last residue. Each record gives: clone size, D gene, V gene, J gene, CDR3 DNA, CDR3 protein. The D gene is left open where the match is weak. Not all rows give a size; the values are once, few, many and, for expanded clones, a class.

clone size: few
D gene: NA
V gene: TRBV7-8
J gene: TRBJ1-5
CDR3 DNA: TGTGCCAGCAGCTTAAGGGCACTGAGCAATCAGCCCCAGCATTTT
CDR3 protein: CASSLRALSNQPQHF

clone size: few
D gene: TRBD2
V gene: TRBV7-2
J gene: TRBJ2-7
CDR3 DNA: TGTGCCAGCAGCACGCGGGGGGCAAAGATATACGAGCAGTACTTC
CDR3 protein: CASSTRGAKIYEQYF

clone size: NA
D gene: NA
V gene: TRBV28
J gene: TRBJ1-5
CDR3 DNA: TGTGCCAGCAGTTCCCTACCTAGCAATCAGCCCCAGCATTTT
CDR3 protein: CASSSLPSNQPQHF

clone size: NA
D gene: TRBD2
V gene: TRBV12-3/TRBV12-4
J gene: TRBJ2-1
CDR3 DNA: TGTGCCAGCAGTTTGTCCGCGGGGGACCTCTTGAATGAGCAGTTCTTC
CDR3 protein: CASSLSAGDLLNEQFF

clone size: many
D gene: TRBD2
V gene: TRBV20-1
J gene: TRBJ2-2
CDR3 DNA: TGCAGTGCCACGACTAGCGGGTCGACCGGGGAGCTGTTTTTT
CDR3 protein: CSATTSGSTGELFF

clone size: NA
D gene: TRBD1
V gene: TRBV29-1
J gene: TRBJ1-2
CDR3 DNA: TGCAGCGTTAATACAGGGGGCCTGCGCTATGGCTACACCTTC
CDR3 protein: CSVNTGGLRYGYTF

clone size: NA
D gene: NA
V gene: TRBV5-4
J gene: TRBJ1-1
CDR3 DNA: TGTGCCAGCAGCCCGATAGGCAGCAACACTGAAGCTTTCTTT
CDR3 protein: CASSPIGSNTEAFF

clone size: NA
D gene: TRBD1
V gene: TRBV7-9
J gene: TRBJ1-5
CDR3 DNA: TGTGCCAGCAGCTTTGCCTGGGGGGACAGGGTGGATCGGCCCCAGCATTTT
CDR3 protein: CASSFAWGDRVDRPQHF

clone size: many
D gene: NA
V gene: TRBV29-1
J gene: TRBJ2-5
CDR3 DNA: TGCAGCGTTCCGGCGGCGTTCCAAGAGACCCAGTACTTC
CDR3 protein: CSVPAAFQETQYF

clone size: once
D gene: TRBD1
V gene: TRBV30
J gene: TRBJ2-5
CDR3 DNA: TGTGCCTTGGACAGGGGGCACCAAGAGACCCAGTACTTC
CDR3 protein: CALDRGHQETQYF

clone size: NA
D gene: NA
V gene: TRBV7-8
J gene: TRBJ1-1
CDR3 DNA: TGTGCCAGCAGCTCTAGACTAGGGGTTCGCGCTGAAGCTTTCTTT
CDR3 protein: CASSSRLGVRAEAFF

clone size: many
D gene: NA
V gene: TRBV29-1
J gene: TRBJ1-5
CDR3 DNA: TGCAGCGTTGAAGAGTCGACCGGCCAGCCCCAGCATTTT
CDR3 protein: CSVEESTGQPQHF

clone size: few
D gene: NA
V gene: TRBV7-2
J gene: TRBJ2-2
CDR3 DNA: TGTGCCAGCAGCCCGGGCCTCACCGGGGAGCTGTTTTTT
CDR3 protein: CASSPGLTGELFF

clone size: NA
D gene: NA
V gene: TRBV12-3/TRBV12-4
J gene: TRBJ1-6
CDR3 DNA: TGTGCCAGCAAGAGACTGGGAAATTCACCCCTCCACTTT
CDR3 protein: CASKRLGNSPLHF

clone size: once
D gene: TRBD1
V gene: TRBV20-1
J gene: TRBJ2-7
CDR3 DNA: TGCAGTGCCATCCGGGACAGGGCCTCCTACGAGCAGTACTTC
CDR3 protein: CSAIRDRASYEQYF

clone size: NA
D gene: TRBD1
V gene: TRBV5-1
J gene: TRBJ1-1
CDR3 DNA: TGCGCCAGCAGCTTTACAGGGGAGGTGTTGGACACTGAAGCTTTCTTT
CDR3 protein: CASSFTGEVLDTEAFF